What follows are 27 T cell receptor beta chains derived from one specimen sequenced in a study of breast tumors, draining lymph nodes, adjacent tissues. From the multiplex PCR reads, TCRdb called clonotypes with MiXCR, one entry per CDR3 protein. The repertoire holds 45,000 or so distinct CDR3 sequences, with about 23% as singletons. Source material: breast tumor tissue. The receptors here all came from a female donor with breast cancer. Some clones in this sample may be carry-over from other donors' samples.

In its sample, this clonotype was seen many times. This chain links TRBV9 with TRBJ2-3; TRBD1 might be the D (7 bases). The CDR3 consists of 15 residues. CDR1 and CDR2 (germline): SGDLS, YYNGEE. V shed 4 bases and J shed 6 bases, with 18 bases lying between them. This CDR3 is CASSPSSQGGDTQYF. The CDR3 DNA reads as TGTGCCAGCAGCCCCTCTTCCCAGGGGGGTGATACGCAGTATTTT.

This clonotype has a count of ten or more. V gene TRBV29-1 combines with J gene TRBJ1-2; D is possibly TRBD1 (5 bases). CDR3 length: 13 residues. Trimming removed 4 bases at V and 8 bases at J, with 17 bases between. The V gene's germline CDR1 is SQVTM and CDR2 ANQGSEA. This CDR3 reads CSVVAGPSQGYTF. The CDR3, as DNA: TGCAGCGTTGTGGCAGGGCCTTCTCAAGGCTACACCTTC.

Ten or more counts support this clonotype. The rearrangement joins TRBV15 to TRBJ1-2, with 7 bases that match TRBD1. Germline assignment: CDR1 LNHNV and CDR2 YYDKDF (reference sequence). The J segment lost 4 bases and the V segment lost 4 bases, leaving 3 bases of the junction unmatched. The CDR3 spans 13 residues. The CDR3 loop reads CATSTTGFYGYTF. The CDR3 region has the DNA TGTGCCACCAGCACGACAGGGTTCTATGGCTACACCTTC.

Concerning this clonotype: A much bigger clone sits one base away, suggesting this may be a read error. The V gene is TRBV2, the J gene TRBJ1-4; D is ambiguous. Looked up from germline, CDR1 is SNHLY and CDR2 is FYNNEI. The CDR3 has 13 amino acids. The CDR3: CASNLNRGEKLLF. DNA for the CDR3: TGTGCCAGCAACCTGAATCGTGGGGAAAAACTGCTTTTT.

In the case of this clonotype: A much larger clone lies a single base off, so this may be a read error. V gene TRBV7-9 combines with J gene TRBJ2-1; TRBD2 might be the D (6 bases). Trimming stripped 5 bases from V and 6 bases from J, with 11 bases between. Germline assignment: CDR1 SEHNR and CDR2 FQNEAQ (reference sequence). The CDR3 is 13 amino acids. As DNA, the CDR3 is TGTGCCAGCAGCCTTATGGGGGGCAATGAGCAGTTCTTC. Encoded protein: CASSLMGGNEQFF.

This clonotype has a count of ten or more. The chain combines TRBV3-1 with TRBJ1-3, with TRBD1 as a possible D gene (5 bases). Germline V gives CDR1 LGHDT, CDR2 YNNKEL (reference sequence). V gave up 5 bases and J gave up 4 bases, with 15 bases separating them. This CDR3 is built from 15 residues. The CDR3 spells CASSAPGKSGNTIYF. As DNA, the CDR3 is TGTGCCAGCAGCGCTCCAGGGAAATCGGGAAACACCATATATTTT.

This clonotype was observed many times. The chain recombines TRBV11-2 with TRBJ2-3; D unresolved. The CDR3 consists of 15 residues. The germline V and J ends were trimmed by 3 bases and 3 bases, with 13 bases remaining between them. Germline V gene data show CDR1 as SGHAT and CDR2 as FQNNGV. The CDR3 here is CASSLRPSTTDTQYF. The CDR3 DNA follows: TGTGCCAGCAGCTTGAGGCCCTCAACAACAGATACGCAGTATTTT.

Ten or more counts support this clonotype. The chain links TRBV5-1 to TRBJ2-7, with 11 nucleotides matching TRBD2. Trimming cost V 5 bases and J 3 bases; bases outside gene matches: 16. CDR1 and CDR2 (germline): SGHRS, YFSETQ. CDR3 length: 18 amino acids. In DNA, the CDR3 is TGCGCCAGCAGATTCACGGGACTAGCGGAAGACGGGCTCTACGAGCAGTACTTC. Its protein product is CASRFTGLAEDGLYEQYF.

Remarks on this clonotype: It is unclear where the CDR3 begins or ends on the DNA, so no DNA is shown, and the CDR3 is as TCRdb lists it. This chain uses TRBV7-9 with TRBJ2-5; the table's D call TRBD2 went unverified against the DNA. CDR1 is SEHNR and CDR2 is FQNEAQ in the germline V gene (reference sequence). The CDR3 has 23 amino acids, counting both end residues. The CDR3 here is CASSFYICSASTHGRGGSETQYF.

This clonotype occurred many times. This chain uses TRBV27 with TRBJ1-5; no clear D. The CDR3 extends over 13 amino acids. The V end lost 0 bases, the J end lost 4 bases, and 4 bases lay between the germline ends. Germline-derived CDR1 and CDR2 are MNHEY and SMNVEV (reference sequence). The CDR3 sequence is CASSLSANQPQHF. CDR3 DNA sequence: TGTGCCAGCAGTTTATCGGCGAATCAGCCCCAGCATTTT.

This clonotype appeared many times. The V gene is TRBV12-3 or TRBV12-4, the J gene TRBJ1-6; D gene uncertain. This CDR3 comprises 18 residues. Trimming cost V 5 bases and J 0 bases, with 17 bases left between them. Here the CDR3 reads CASSHHVGHSSYNSPLHF. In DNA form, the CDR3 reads TGTGCCAGCAGTCATCATGTAGGCCATAGCTCCTATAATTCACCCCTCCACTTT.

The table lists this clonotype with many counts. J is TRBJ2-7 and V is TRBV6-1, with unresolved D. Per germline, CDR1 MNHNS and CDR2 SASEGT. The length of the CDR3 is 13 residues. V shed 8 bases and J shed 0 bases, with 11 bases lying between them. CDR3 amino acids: CASGQASSYEQYF. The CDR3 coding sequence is TGTGCCAGCGGGCAGGCGAGCTCCTACGAGCAGTACTTC.

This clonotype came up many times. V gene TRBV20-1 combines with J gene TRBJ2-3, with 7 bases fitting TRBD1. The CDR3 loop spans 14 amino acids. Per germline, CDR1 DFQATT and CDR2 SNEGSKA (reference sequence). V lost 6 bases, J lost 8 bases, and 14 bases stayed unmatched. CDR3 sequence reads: CSANGDSFDRTQYF. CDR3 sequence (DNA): TGCAGTGCCAACGGGGACAGCTTCGATCGTACGCAGTATTTT.

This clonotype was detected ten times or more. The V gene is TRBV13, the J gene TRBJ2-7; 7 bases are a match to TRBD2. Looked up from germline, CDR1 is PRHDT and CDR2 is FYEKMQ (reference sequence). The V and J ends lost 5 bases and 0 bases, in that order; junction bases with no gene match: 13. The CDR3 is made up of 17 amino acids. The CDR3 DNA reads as TGTGCCAGCAGCCCTCAACCTGGGGGGAGGGACTCCTACGAGCAGTACTTC. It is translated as CASSPQPGGRDSYEQYF.

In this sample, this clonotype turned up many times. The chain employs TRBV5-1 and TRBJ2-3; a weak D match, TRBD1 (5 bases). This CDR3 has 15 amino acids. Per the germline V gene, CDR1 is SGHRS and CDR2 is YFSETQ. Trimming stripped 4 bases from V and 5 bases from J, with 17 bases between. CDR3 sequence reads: CASSHEGRDLDTQYF. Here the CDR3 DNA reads TGCGCCAGCAGCCACGAAGGCAGGGATCTAGATACGCAGTATTTT.

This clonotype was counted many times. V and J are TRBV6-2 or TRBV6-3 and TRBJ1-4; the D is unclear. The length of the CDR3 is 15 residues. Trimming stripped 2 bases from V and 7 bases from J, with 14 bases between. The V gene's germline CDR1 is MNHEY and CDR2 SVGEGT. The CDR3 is CASSYTSSGSEKLFF. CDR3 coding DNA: TGTGCCAGCAGTTACACGAGTTCGGGGAGTGAAAAACTGTTTTTT.

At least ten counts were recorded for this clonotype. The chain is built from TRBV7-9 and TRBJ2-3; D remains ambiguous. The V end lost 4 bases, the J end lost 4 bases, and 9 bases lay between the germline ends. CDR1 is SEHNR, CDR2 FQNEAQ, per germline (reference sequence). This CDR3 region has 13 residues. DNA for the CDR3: TGTGCCAGCAGCTCCCCTGCGTCAGATACGCAGTATTTT. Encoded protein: CASSSPASDTQYF.

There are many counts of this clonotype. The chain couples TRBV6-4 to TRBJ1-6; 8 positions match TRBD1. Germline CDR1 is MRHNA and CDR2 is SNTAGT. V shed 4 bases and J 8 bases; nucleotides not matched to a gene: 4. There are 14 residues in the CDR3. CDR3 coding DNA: TGTGCCAGCAGTGTGGGACAGGAGGATTCACCCCTCCACTTT. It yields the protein CASSVGQEDSPLHF.

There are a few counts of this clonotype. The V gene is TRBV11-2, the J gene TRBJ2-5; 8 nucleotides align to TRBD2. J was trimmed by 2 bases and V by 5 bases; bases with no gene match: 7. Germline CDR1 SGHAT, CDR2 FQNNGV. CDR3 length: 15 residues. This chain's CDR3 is CASSLREGKQETQYF. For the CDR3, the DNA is TGTGCCAGCAGCCTCCGGGAGGGTAAACAAGAGACCCAGTACTTC.

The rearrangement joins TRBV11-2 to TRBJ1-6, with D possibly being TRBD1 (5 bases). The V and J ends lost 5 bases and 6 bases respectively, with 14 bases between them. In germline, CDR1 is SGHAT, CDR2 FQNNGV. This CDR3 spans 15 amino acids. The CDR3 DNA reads TGTGCCAGCAGCAGCCAGGGATTTGCTAATTCACCCCTCCACTTT. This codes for CASSSQGFANSPLHF.

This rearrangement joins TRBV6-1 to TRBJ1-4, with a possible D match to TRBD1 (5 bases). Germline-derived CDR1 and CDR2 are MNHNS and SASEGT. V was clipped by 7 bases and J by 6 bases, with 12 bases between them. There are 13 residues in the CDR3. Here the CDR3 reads CASTGEVHEKLFF. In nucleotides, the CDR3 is TGTGCCAGCACGGGGGAAGTGCATGAAAAACTGTTTTTT.

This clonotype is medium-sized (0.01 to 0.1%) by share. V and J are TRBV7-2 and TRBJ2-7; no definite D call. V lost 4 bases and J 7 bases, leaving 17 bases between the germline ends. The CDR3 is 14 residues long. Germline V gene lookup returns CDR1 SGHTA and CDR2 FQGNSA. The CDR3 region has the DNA TGTGCCAGCAGCTCTCCCCTCTCCAGGTGGGAGCAGTACTTC. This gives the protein CASSSPLSRWEQYF.

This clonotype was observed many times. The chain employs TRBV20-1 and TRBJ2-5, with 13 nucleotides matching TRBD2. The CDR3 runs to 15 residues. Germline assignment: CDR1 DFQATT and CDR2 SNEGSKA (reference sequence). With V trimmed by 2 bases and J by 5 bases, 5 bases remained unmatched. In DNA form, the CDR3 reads TGCAGTGCTAGATGGACTAGCGGGAGTCGGGAGACCCAGTACTTC. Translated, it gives CSARWTSGSRETQYF.

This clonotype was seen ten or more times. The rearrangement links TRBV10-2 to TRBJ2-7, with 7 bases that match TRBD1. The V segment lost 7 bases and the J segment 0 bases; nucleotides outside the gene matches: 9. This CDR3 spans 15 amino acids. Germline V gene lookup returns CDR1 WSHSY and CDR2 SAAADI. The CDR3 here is CASTDDRANSYEQYF. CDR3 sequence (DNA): TGCGCCAGCACCGACGACAGGGCCAACTCCTACGAGCAGTACTTC.

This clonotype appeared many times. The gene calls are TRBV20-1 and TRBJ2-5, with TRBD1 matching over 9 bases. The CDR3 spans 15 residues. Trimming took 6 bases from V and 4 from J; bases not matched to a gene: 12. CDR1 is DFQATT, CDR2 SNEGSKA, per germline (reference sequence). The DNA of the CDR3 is TGCAGTGCCCCCACGGGACAGGGTTCGTCAGAGACCCAGTACTTC. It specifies CSAPTGQGSSETQYF.

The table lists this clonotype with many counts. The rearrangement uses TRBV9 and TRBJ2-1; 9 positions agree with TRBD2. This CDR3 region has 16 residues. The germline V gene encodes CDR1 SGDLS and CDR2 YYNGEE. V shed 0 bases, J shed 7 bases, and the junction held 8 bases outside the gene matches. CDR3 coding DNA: TGTGCCAGCAGCGTAGAAGTAGCGGGAGAGGTTAATGAGCAGTTCTTC. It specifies CASSVEVAGEVNEQFF.

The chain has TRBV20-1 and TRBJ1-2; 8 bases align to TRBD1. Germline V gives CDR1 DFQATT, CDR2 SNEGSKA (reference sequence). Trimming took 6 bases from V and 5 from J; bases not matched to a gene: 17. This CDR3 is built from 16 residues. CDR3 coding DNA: TGCAGTGCAGCCACCGGGACAGGAGCTATCCCTTATGGCTACACCTTC. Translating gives CSAATGTGAIPYGYTF.